The rows below give T cell receptor beta chains drawn from one sample of a study of T cell responses to AZD1222 COVID-19 vaccine. Only in-frame clones appear in the TCRdb table, and some are missing; sequencing was by immunoSEQ multiplex PCR. The sample includes 90,000 to 150,000 clones, approximately 86% seen only once; the top ten take 2% to 3%. The material sequenced was peripheral blood, taken 28 days after the second AZD1222 dose. These receptors originate from an adult who received the AZD1222 COVID-19 vaccine. Both conserved end residues are part of each CDR3. The D gene is left open where the match is weak. Clone size is shown for a subset of rows, as once, few, many or a class of expanded clone.

j_call clone_size v_call d_call cdr3_nt cdr3_aa
TRBJ1-1 NA TRBV19 NA TGTGCCAGTAGCTACTCCTTGGGGGGCACTGAAGCTTTCTTT CASSYSLGGTEAFF
TRBJ1-5 NA TRBV28 NA TGTGCCAGCAGTTTAATCGGTCGGGGGTCAAATCAGCCCCAGCATTTT CASSLIGRGSNQPQHF
TRBJ1-4 once TRBV19 TRBD1 TGTGCCAGTAGTAACACCGGGACAGCCGGAGAAAAACTGTTTTTT CASSNTGTAGEKLFF
TRBJ2-3 NA TRBV9 TRBD2 TGTGCCAGCAGCGTCCTCGCGCGGGGGACAGATACGCAGTATTTT CASSVLARGTDTQYF
TRBJ2-1 NA TRBV3-1/TRBV3-2 NA TGTGCCAGCAGCCAAGAAGGAAGTTACAATGAGCAGTTCTTC CASSQEGSYNEQFF
TRBJ1-2 NA TRBV6-2/TRBV6-3 NA TGTGCCAGCAGTGACCCGGCAGCGGCTGGCTACACCTTC CASSDPAAAGYTF
TRBJ1-2 NA TRBV2 NA TGTGCCAGCAGGCGTGGGTCCTATGGCTACACCTTC CASRRGSYGYTF
TRBJ1-2 NA TRBV25-1 NA TGTGCCAGCAGTGAATCAGAGGACTATGGCTACACCTTC CASSESEDYGYTF
TRBJ2-1 NA TRBV3-1/TRBV3-2 NA TGTGCCAGCAGCCAAGATCCAGCCCGTGGCTATGAGCAGTTCTTC CASSQDPARGYEQFF
TRBJ1-6 NA TRBV7-8 NA TGTGCCAGCAGCTTCCTGGGGCCGGAGGGTGGTAATTCACCCCTCCACTTT CASSFLGPEGGNSPLHF
TRBJ1-1 NA TRBV25-1 NA TGTGCCAGCAGGGCATGGACGGTGAACACTGAAGCTTTCTTT CASRAWTVNTEAFF
TRBJ1-2 NA TRBV3-1/TRBV3-2 NA TGTGCCAGCAGCCACAAATCAGGTTTCGGGAATACCTATGGCTACACCTTC CASSHKSGFGNTYGYTF
TRBJ1-5 NA TRBV5-5 NA TGTGCCAGCAGCGCGGAGGGGCAGGGTGGTCAGCCCCAGCATTTT CASSAEGQGGQPQHF
TRBJ1-5 few TRBV6-2/TRBV6-3 NA TGTGCCAGCAGTACACGGACAGTTGGTCCCCAGCATTTT CASSTRTVGPQHF
TRBJ2-5 NA TRBV28 NA TGTGCCAGCAGCCCCCAGGGGGGGGAGACCCAGTACTTC CASSPQGGETQYF
TRBJ2-1 NA TRBV5-1 NA TGCGCCAGCAGACCCTCCCGCCGCAGGGAGAATGAGCAGTTCTTC CASRPSRRRENEQFF
TRBJ2-7 NA TRBV19 NA TGTGCCAGTAGTACCTTGGTCCCTCACTACGAGCAGTACTTC CASSTLVPHYEQYF
TRBJ1-2 NA TRBV27 NA TGTGCCAGCAGTCCGTGGGGGGCGGAGGATGGCTACACCTTC CASSPWGAEDGYTF
TRBJ1-5 NA TRBV6-2/TRBV6-3 NA TGTGCCAGCAGCCAGGGGCTTAATCAGCCCCAGCATTTT CASSQGLNQPQHF
TRBJ1-1 once TRBV19 NA TGTGCCAGTAGTTCGGGGCGTAACACTGAAGCTTTCTTT CASSSGRNTEAFF
TRBJ1-4 NA TRBV6-5 NA TGTGCCAGCAGGAGAGTTCAGGGGGAAAAACTGTTTTTT CASRRVQGEKLFF
TRBJ1-6 once TRBV3-1/TRBV3-2 TRBD1 TGTGCCAGCAGCCCTCCCGGGACAGGTAATTCACCCCTCCACTTT CASSPPGTGNSPLHF
TRBJ1-3 NA TRBV4-1 NA TGCGCCAGCAGCCAAGATCTCTGGGGTTTCTCTGGAAACACCATATATTTT CASSQDLWGFSGNTIYF
TRBJ1-6 NA TRBV9 TRBD1 TGTGCCAGCAGCCCCTGGGACAGGAATTCACCCCTCCACTTT CASSPWDRNSPLHF
TRBJ1-5 NA TRBV24-1 NA TGTGCCACCAGTAGGGCAGGGAAAGGGCCCCAGCATTTT CATSRAGKGPQHF
TRBJ1-2 NA TRBV5-5 TRBD1 TGTGCCAGCAGCTTGGGTGGGACAGCCTATGGCTACACCTTC CASSLGGTAYGYTF
TRBJ1-2 NA TRBV18 NA TGTGCCAGCTCACCACAGGGGGGGTATGGCTACACCTTC CASSPQGGYGYTF
TRBJ1-2 NA TRBV20-1 NA TGCAGTGCTAGAATCAGCTATGGCTACACCTTC CSARISYGYTF
TRBJ2-1 NA TRBV29-1 TRBD1 TGCAGCGTGGACAGGGAGCAGTTCTTC CSVDREQFF
TRBJ2-5 once TRBV5-4 TRBD1 TGTGCCAGCAGCCGGGGACAGGGAGTGAGTGAGACCCAGTACTTC CASSRGQGVSETQYF
TRBJ1-5 NA TRBV28 NA TGTGCCAGCAGTCCGGAGTTCAGCAATCAGCCCCAGCATTTT CASSPEFSNQPQHF
TRBJ1-1 NA TRBV11-1 NA TGTGCCAGCAGCCAAGGAAGATTTAGGACTGAAGCTTTCTTT CASSQGRFRTEAFF
TRBJ2-7 NA TRBV4-1 NA TGCGCCAGCAGCTTGGGTCGGGTTAGTTACAAACACGAGCAGTACTTC CASSLGRVSYKHEQYF
TRBJ2-1 NA TRBV10-3 NA TGTGCCATCAGTGAGGGACAAGTAGGGACATACAATGAGCAGTTCTTC CAISEGQVGTYNEQFF
TRBJ2-7 NA TRBV12-2 NA TGTGCAAGTCGCTTAAGATCTCGTCTGTTGGAGTCCTACGAGCAGTACTTC CASRLRSRLLESYEQYF
TRBJ2-1 NA TRBV7-2 NA TGTGCCAGCATCCGAGGGGGGGATGAGCAGTTCTTC CASIRGGDEQFF
TRBJ1-4 once TRBV27 TRBD1 TGTGCCAGCACGTCCGGGACAGATGGGGAAAAACTGTTTTTT CASTSGTDGEKLFF